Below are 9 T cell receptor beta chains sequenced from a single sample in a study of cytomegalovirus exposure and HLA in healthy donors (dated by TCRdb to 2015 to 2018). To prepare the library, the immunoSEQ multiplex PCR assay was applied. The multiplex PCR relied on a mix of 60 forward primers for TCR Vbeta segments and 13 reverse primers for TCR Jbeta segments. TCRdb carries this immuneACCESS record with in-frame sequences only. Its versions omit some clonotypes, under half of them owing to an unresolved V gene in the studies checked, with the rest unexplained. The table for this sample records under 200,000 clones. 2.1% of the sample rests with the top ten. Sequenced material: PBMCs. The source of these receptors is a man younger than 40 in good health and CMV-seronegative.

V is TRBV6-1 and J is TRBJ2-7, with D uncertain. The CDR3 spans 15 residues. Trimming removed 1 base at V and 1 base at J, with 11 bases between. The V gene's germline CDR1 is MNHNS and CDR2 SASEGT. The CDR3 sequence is CASSEDLGASYEQYF. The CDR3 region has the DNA TGTGCCAGCAGTGAAGATTTGGGCGCTTCCTACGAGCAGTACTTC.

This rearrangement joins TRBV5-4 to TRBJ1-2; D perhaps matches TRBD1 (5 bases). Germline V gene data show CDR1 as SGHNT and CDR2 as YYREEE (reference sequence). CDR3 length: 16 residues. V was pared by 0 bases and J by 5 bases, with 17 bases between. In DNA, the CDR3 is TGTGCCAGCAGCTTGGGGACGGAGGGGAATCGGTATGGCTACACCTTC. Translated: CASSLGTEGNRYGYTF. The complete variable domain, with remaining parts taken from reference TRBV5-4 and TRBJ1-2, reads ETGVTQSPTHLIKTRGQQVTLRCSSQSGHNTVSWYQQALGQGPQFIFQYYREEENGRGNFPPRFSGLQFPNYSSELNVNALELDDSALYLCASSLGTEGNRYGYTFGSGTRLTVV.

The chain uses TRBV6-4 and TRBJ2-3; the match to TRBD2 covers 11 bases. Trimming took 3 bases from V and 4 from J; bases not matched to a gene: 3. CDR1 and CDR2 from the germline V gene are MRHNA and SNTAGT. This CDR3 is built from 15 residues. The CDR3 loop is CASSETSGTSDTQYF. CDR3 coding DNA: TGTGCCAGCAGTGAGACTAGCGGGACCTCAGATACGCAGTATTTT.

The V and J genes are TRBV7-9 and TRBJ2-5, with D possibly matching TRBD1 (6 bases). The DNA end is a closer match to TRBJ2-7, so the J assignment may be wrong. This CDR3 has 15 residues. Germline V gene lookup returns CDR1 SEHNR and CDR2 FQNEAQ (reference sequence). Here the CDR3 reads CASSLGAGPGDEQYF. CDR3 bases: TGTGCCAGCAGCTTAGGGGCGGGCCCAGGGGACGAGCAGTACTTC.

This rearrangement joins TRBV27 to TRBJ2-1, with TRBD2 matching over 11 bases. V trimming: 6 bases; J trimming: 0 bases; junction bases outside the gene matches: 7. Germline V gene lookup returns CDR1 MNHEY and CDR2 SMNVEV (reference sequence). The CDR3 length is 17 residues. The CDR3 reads CASRTSGTHLSYNEQFF. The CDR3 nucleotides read TGTGCCAGCAGGACTAGCGGGACACACCTCTCCTACAATGAGCAGTTCTTC.

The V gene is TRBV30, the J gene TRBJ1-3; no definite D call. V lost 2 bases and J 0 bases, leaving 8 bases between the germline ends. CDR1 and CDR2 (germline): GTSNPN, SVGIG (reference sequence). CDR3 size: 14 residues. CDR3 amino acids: CAWSIGSSGNTIYF. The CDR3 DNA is TGTGCCTGGAGTATCGGGAGCTCTGGAAACACCATATATTTT.

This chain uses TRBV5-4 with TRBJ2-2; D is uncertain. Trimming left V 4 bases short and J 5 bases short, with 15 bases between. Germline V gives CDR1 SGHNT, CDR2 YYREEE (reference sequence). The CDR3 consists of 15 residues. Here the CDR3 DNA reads TGTGCCAGCAGCCAGCCGTTTCAGACAACCGGGGAGCTGTTTTTT. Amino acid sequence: CASSQPFQTTGELFF.

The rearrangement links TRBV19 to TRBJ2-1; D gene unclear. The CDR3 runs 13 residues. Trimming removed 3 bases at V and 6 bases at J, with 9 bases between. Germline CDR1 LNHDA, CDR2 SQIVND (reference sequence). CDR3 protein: CASSIRPGNEQFF. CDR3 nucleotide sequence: TGTGCCAGTAGTATTCGCCCCGGCAATGAGCAGTTCTTC.

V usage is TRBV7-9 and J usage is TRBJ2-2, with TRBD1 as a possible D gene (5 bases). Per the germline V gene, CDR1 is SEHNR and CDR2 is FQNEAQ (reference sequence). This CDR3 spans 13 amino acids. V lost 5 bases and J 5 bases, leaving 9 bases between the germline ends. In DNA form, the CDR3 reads TGTGCCAGCAGCCCCCCAGGGACCGGGGAGCTGTTTTTT. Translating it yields CASSPPGTGELFF.